Listed here is a single TCR beta chain. This sample was taken from a study of blood T cell repertoires in COVID-19. The data were produced by immunoSEQ multiplex PCR, yet TCRdb's version contains in-frame clones alone and is incomplete. The repertoire has 45,000 to 55,000 clones, roughly four fifths of them found once; the top ten carry 6.5% to 9%. Sequencing was carried out using peripheral blood. The TCR comes from a man in his sixties with active COVID-19.

The CDR3 reads CASSLGGTDTQYF. The CDR3 DNA reads as TGTGCCAGCAGCTTAGGAGGCACAGATACGCAGTATTTT. This rearrangement joins TRBV7-3 to TRBJ2-3, with no clear D. The CDR3 has 13 residues. V lost 2 bases and J lost 1, with 4 bases in between. Looked up from germline, CDR1 is SGHTA and CDR2 is FQGTGA.